This T cell receptor beta chain derives from a study of post-analysis software for immune sequencing data. Looking at the study overall: The courses of disease that were included comprised relapsing-remitting, secondary progressive and progressive-relapsing multiple sclerosis. The study's findings and limits: Under the F measure, samples that were prepared in one batch clustered strongly together. Those with multiple sclerosis, the patient group, showed significantly lower normalized Chao1 diversity than controls. In patients, TRBV5-6, TRBV5-1 and TRBV20-1 belonged to five or six TRBV segments found more frequently than in controls.

Built from TCR beta cDNA, the libraries had unique molecular identifiers in them. TCRdb re-analysed the PCR reads in MiXCR, keeping a single row per CDR3 protein. The sample gives hundreds of thousands of distinct CDR3 sequences, 30% of which show up once; more than 0.55% is in the top ten. To note about this clonotype: Its antigen is currently unknown.

The CDR3 has 16 residues. Trimming took off 4 bases at V and 3 bases at J, with 16 bases between the two ends. Looked up from germline, CDR1 is SGHRS and CDR2 is YFSETQ. The TCR originated in a girl aged 10 to 17 with multiple sclerosis. Sequencing was carried out using blood. The chain carries TRBV5-1 and TRBJ2-2; weak D call: TRBD1 (6 bases). CDR3 sequence: CASSPPGTPYTGELFF. For the CDR3, the DNA is TGCGCCAGCAGCCCGCCCGGGACACCTTACACCGGGGAGCTGTTTTTT.